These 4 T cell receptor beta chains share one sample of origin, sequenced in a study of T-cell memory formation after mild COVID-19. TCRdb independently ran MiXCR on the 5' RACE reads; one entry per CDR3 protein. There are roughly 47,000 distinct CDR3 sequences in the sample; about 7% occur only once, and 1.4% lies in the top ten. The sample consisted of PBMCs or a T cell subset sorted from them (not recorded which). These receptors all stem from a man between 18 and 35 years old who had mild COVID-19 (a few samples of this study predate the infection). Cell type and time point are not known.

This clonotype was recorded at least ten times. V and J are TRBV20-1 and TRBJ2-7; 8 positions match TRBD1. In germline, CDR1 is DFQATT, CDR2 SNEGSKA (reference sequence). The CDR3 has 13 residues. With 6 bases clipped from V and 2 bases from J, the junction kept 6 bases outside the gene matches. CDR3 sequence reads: CSAVDRATYEQYV. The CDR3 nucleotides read TGCAGTGCCGTGGACAGGGCCACCTACGAGCAGTACGTC.

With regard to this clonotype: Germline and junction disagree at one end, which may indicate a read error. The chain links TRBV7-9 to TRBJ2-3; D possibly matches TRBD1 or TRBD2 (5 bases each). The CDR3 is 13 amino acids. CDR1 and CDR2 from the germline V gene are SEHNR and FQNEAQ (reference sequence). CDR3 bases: TGTGCCAGCAGTTTTGCGGGCACAGGTACGCAGTATTTT. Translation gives CASSFAGTGTQYF.

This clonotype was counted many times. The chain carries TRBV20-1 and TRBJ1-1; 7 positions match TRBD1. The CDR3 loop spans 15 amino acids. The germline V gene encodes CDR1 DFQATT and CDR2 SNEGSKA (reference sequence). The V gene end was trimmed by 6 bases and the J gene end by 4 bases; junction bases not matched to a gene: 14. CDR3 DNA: TGCAGTGCGCGCCACAGGGGACGCTCACTCACTGAAGCTTTCTTT. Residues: CSARHRGRSLTEAFF.

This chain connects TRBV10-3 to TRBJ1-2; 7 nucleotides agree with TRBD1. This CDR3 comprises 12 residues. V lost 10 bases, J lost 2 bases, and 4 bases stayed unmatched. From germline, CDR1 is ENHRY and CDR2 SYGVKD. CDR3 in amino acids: CATATGNYGYTF. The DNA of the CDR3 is TGTGCCACTGCGACAGGGAACTATGGCTACACCTTC.